Presented here are 3 T cell receptor beta chains from one specimen sequenced in a study of response to subunit inactivated influenza vaccine. TCRdb analysed the RT-PCR reads with MiXCR anew, one entry per CDR3 protein. The sample yields 500,000 to 600,000 distinct CDR3 sequences, 12% seen once. The source material was PBMCs from blood, sampled on the day of vaccination. The receptors here all came from a man aged 50-60 years who received an inactivated influenza vaccine.

The gene calls are TRBV5-1 and TRBJ2-3, with 14 positions matching TRBD2. Per germline, CDR1 SGHRS and CDR2 YFSETQ. This CDR3 comprises 18 residues. The trim removed 4 bases at V and 5 bases at J, leaving 12 bases unmatched. This chain's CDR3 is CASSPAWTSGGIGDTQYF. The CDR3 bases are TGCGCCAGCAGCCCCGCCTGGACTAGCGGGGGGATCGGAGATACGCAGTATTTT.

The V and J genes are TRBV24-1 and TRBJ2-3, with TRBD1 matching over 9 bases. Germline V gene data show CDR1 as KGHDR and CDR2 as SFDVKD. CDR3 length: 16 residues. Losses at the gene ends were 4 bases for V and 1 base for J; bases not matched to a gene: 5. CDR3 DNA: TGTGCCACCAGTGACCAAAGGACAGGGGGCACAGATACGCAGTATTTT. Translation: CATSDQRTGGTDTQYF.

The rearrangement uses TRBV27 and TRBJ2-7; 10 nucleotides match TRBD1. Germline V gene sequence: CDR1 MNHEY, CDR2 SMNVEV (reference sequence). Trimming at V came to 9 bases and at J to 5 bases, leaving 4 bases not matched to a gene. The CDR3 consists of 12 residues. The CDR3 spells CASGTGAHEQYF. In DNA form, the CDR3 reads TGTGCCAGTGGGACAGGGGCACACGAGCAGTACTTC.